This paragraph reports one T cell receptor (beta chain). This clonotype was picked up many times. No cognate antigen has been identified for it. Relative to the germline gene, one junction end is altered; a read error may explain this. The time point label of this sample denotes: longitudinal time-point 1 (baseline). Unsorted PBMC libraries were generated from 2 million PBMCs stored in RNAlater at -80 °C until RNA extraction. PBMCs were separated from peripheral blood using Ficoll-Hypaque density gradient centrifugation and then cryopreserved in liquid nitrogen. This record belongs to a study of neurological immune-mediated disorders (dated by TCRdb to between 2017 and 2020). Notes on the research overall: Peripheral blood TCR-beta repertoires from HTLV-I-associated myelopathy (HAM/TSP) patients, multiple sclerosis patients and healthy controls were compared by UMI-based sequencing. Alongside PBMC samples, the set of about 100 TCR-beta libraries contained longitudinal samples, technical triplicates, and paired CD4+ and CD8+ T-cell subsets that had been sorted. Longitudinal HAM/TSP and healthy donors had 3 time-points each (roughly 3-40 month intervals). The cohort was made up of 68 subjects, consisting of about 14 HAM/TSP patients, about 35 multiple sclerosis patients and around 20 healthy controls.

cDNA was synthesized by template-switch 5'RACE using a primer carrying a 10-nucleotide random unique molecular identifier by which each TCR transcript was tagged. Every sequencing run yielded over 190 million TCR-beta sequences covering 15-18 subjects. The RNeasy kit was used to extract total RNA. The KAPA Real-time Library Amplification kit was used to amplify TCR-beta VDJ regions with primers for the TCR constant region and the 5'RACE anchor. Sample indexes and Illumina adaptors were added in a first PCR, after which library yield was increased in a second PCR. The roughly 650 bp TCR product was size-selected on a 2% E-gel SizeSelection system after Ampure bead purification. Before pooling, library quality was assessed on a Bioanalyzer, concentration was determined with Qubit, and library quantification was performed with the Kapa Library Quantification kit. Paired-end 2 x 150 bp sequencing of the libraries was performed on an Illumina HiSeq 2500. To increase sequence diversity, roughly 23-30% phiX was spiked into each library pool. The paper's processing steps were these. Quality-filtered reads were processed with the UMI-based MiGEC pipeline, which removed over 85% of raw TCR sequences during error correction. IMGT germline references were used for aligning VDJ genes, and each clonotype was defined as a unique CDR3 amino acid sequence together with its V-J genes. VDJtools evaluated clonal expansion, Shannon diversity and CDR3 relatedness (CalcPairwiseDistances, ClusterSamples); CLCbio workbench built phylogenetic trees. Clones with at least 8 unique UMIs were defined as expanded, with this threshold being based on coefficient-of-variation modelling across technical triplicates. The public reads were reprocessed in TCRdb via fastp at Q25 and MiXCR, keeping in-frame beta chains. Rows with a matching CDR3 protein are joined into one entry that keeps the most common DNA and genes. The authors' filters were not applied to this entry. This sample is represented by 55,000 to 80,000 distinct CDR3 sequences; approximately 15% of them were singletons. 4.6% of the sample comes from the top ten.

Beyond this particular receptor, the publication reports: Expanded clones from different subjects shared no identical CDR3 amino acid sequences, which suggests that TCR-beta repertoires were private in all groups. The highest TCR clonal expansion was observed in HAM/TSP patients, whereas the lowest was observed in MS patients, even when compared with healthy controls.

Sequences SGHAT (CDR1) and FQNNGV (CDR2) are obtained from the germline V gene. From cysteine to phenylalanine, the CDR3 is 13 amino acids long. The entry retains the CDR3 DNA only, 39 bases that are in frame from base 1. The sequence derives from a female donor with HTLV-1-associated myelopathy (HAM/TSP). The chain is made from TRBV11-2 and TRBJ2-7, and 9 junction bases match TRBD1. The sequenced sample consisted of PBMCs. The CDR3 corresponds to CASSPTQTGTGNF. The DNA sequence is given as TGTGCCAGCAGCCCGACCCAGACCGGGACAGGGAACTTC. Outside the CDR3, residues come from the reference TRBV11-2 and TRBJ2-7 proteins, so the full variable domain is: EAGVAQSPRYKIIEKRQSVAFWCNPISGHATLYWYQQILGQGPKLLIQFQNNGVVDDSQLPKDRFSAERLKGVDSTLKIQPAKLEDSAVYLCASSPTQTGTGNFGPGTRLTVT.